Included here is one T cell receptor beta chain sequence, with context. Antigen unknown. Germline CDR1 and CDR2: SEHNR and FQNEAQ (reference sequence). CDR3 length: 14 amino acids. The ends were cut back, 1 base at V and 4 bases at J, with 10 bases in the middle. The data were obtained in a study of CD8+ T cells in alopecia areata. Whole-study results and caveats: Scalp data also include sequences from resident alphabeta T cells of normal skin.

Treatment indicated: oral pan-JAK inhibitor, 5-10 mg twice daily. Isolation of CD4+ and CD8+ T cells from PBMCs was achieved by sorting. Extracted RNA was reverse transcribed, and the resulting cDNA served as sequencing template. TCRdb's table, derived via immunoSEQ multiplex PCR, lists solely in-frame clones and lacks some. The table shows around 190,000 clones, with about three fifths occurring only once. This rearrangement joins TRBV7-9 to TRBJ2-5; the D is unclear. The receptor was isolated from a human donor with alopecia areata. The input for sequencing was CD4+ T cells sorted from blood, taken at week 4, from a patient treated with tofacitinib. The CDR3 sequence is CASSLGGSLETQYF. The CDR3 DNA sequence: TGTGCCAGCAGCTTAGGCGGCAGCCTAGAGACCCAGTACTTC.